This TCR beta chain was profiled in a study of blood T cell repertoires in COVID-19. Study as a whole: The study drew acute and convalescent COVID-19 samples from the United States, Italy and Spain. Sample material is recorded as cDNA or gDNA derived from T cells, B-cell-depleted T cells, or PBMCs.

How the authors handled the data: Counts of nucleated cells, estimated from reference gene primer amplification, were obtained. Clones were sequenced by immunoSEQ multiplex PCR, and TCRdb holds only the in-frame ones, with some missing. V and J calls and clone size are given by that table; D and trimming were obtained from the DNA. Of about 18,000 clones listed, 89% are singletons. Germline lookup yields CDR1 GTSNPN and CDR2 SVGIG (reference sequence). The CDR3 sequence is 11 residues long. J gave up 8 bases and V 1 base, and 1 base lay outside the gene matches. The gene calls are TRBV30 and TRBJ1-1, with 7 bases identical to TRBD1. The TCR originated in a man in his sixties with active COVID-19. The specimen sequenced was peripheral blood. The CDR3 loop is CAWSAGGEAFF. The CDR3 coding sequence is TGTGCCTGGAGTGCAGGGGGAGAAGCTTTCTTT.